Reported below is one TCR beta chain. Its specificity is unknown. This record comes from a study of T cell repertoires in cytomegalovirus infection. MiXCR, run by TCRdb on the reads, gives a single entry per CDR3 protein. The sample lists roughly 500,000 distinct CDR3 sequences; roughly 34% were seen once. This CDR3 comprises 17 residues. V was clipped by 6 bases and J by 0 bases, with 18 bases between them. Germline V gene sequence: CDR1 DFQATT, CDR2 SNEGSKA (reference sequence). The receptor comes from a human donor in good health (CMV status not recorded). Some clones in this sample may be carry-over from other donors' samples. This material consisted of cultured PBMCs, taken from culture after CMV antigen stimulation. The chain couples TRBV20-1 to TRBJ2-6; the D is unclear. CDR3 amino acids: CSASTGAVGSGANVLTF. The CDR3 DNA sequence: TGCAGTGCCTCAACGGGCGCGGTGGGCTCTGGGGCCAACGTCCTGACTTTC.